This T cell receptor beta chain originates from a study of identical twins (TCRdb year 2016). A note on the overall study: To test whether fetal clonotypes persist, this study deep-sequenced TCR alpha and beta repertoires from monozygotic twins, from unrelated adults of various ages, and from cord blood. Replicate twin experiments were performed at different times using different library preparation protocols to rule out contamination.

Every donor was a healthy Caucasian. The twin cohort consisted of three pairs of female monozygotic twins, all aged about 18 to 30 years. Peripheral blood mononuclear cells were the source from which RNA for the TCR libraries was isolated. Notes on this clonotype: No cognate antigen has been identified for it. No base-level quality is on record; no much larger clone is a single base apart.

The CDR3 has 13 amino acids, counting the end cysteine and phenylalanine. Solely the CDR3 DNA is kept, with 39 bases framed from the first base. V trim: 7 bases; J trim: 2 bases; unmatched bases: 2. In the germline V gene (reference sequence), CDR1 corresponds to DFQATT and CDR2 to SNEGSKA. The library relied on 5' RACE. Sequencer: Illumina HiSeq 2000. Template switching added a universal primer binding site, and the final cDNA carried a unique molecular identifier that allowed TCR cDNA molecules to be counted accurately. Specific primers in the conserved constant-segment region were used to synthesize first-strand cDNA for TCR alpha and beta chains. To control for contamination, every cDNA library carried two barcodes: a SMART-Mk sample barcode plus Illumina barcodes. TruSeq adapter sequences and Illumina sample barcodes were added in two successive PCR steps. The TCR alpha and beta cDNA libraries were sequenced on the Illumina HiSeq platform using custom primers. The paper's processing steps were these. Raw reads were processed with MiGEC to extract unique molecular identifiers, and MiXCR was used to determine CDR3 positions. Recombination models were inferred per individual with the repgenHMM and IGoR tools using an EM algorithm. Shared clonotypes were analyzed with the tcR package in R, and sharing was normalized by the product of cloneset sizes. Out-of-frame nonproductive sequences were analyzed to study raw recombination free of thymic and clonal selection effects. Through fastp at Q25 and MiXCR, TCRdb rebuilt clones from the public reads, retaining in-frame beta chains. For every CDR3 protein sequence, its rows merge into one entry that carries the most common genes and DNA. TCRdb, rather than the study authors, made the V and J calls. The sample table lists 450,000 to 650,000 distinct CDR3 sequences, more than 9% of them with a count of one. The ten largest clones take up 2.5% to 3.5% of the sample.

Study-level results and caveats: In beta out-of-frame sequences, excess twin sharing was weaker, because having fewer shared sequences lowered the signal-to-noise ratio. Out-of-frame TCR alpha sharing in monozygotic twins was systematically underestimated by recombination models, whereas sharing between unrelated individuals was in agreement with the recombination models. Fewer insertions were carried by abundant cord blood beta clonotypes; a weaker similar trend was observed in young adult naive repertoires, while no such trend was observed in memory repertoires. Invariant T cells such as MAIT and iNKT could partly confound zero-insertion analyses, although diverse VJ usage argued against such confounding for most clonotypes. Conclusions relied on cross-sectional statistical analysis, since the same donors could not be followed over many years. Compared with coincidental sharing between unrelated individuals, an excess of low generation-probability sequences was observed among out-of-frame TCR alpha sequences shared between twins.

Separately, the same data were catalogued under a study of yellow fever vaccine responses in identical twins. In that second paper, the authors write: According to the authors, the vaccine-induced T cell response in identical twins seemed to be partly convergent and partly specific to each individual. Focusing on identical twins, the study followed the T cell clones that responded to the vaccine, and did so with precision.

The rearranged segments are TRBV20-1 and TRBJ2-3; 11 bases in the middle match TRBD2. The sequence came from a woman between 18 and 29 years old in good health. Sequencing was performed on PBMCs. The DNA sequence is TGCAGTGATAGCGGGAGGGCCACAGATACGCAGTATTTT. Translation gives CSDSGRATDTQYF.